A single sample gave rise to the 11 T cell receptor beta chains below, sequenced in a study of shared clonotypes between healthy human individuals. Clones were read by immunoSEQ multiplex PCR, and TCRdb kept only the in-frame ones, dropping some. The repertoire has around 2.1 million clones, around 95% of them found once; the top ten carry less than 0.15%. Sequenced: naive CD4+ T cells sorted from blood. The sample's subset: CD45RA+ positively selected. The receptor set was obtained from a man between 18 and 29 years old in good health.

J is TRBJ2-7 and V is TRBV11-2, with D perhaps matching TRBD2 (5 bases). This CDR3 spans 15 amino acids. Germline V gene sequence: CDR1 SGHAT, CDR2 FQNNGV. Trimming cost V 0 bases and J 4 bases, with 13 bases left between them. This CDR3 reads CASSLEGGAPYEQYF. The CDR3 region has the DNA TGTGCCAGCAGCTTAGAAGGAGGTGCCCCTTACGAGCAGTACTTC.

The chain recombines TRBV28 with TRBJ1-2; no clear D. The germline CDR1 and CDR2 sequences are MDHEN and SYDVKM. The ends were cut back, 8 bases at V and 2 bases at J, with 12 bases in the middle. This CDR3 region has 13 residues. CDR3 nucleotides: TGTGCCAGCGGCAACCGGGGAAACTATGGCTACACCTTC. Its protein product is CASGNRGNYGYTF.

The V call is TRBV28, the J call TRBJ2-6; D is ambiguous. Germline values: CDR1 MDHEN, CDR2 SYDVKM. CDR3 length equals 13 residues. Between the trimmed V and J ends, which lost 8 bases and 4 bases, there was a span of 9 bases. CDR3 sequence: CASHGTGANVLTF. The DNA for the CDR3 is TGTGCCAGCCACGGAACAGGGGCCAACGTCCTGACTTTC.

The gene calls are TRBV15 and TRBJ1-1; D gene unclear. V lost 3 bases and J lost 5, with 10 bases in between. Germline V gene lookup returns CDR1 LNHNV and CDR2 YYDKDF (reference sequence). This CDR3 has 13 amino acids. The CDR3 DNA reads TGTGCCACCAGCAGGGCCGGGAGGACTGAAGCTTTCTTT. Protein product: CATSRAGRTEAFF.

In its sample, this clone was seen once. For the CDR3, the DNA is TGTGCCAGCAGCCTTCCGGGACAGGGGGACTACGAGCAGTACTTC. This gives the protein CASSLPGQGDYEQYF. The V gene is TRBV6-6, the J gene TRBJ2-7; TRBD1 matches 11 bases. From germline, CDR1 is MNHNY and CDR2 SVGAGI (reference sequence). The V segment lost 6 bases and the J segment 3 bases; nucleotides outside the gene matches: 7. The CDR3 runs to 15 residues.

This sequence joins TRBV9 and TRBJ2-1; D is unresolved. The V gene lost 0 bases and the J gene lost 0 bases, with 7 bases spanning the gap. The CDR3 length is 15 residues. Per the germline V gene, CDR1 is SGDLS and CDR2 is YYNGEE. The CDR3 here is CASSVGAVSYNEQFF. The CDR3 DNA is TGTGCCAGCAGCGTAGGAGCAGTCTCCTACAATGAGCAGTTCTTC.

The chain has TRBV19 and TRBJ1-1; possible D gene TRBD1, 6 bases. Per the germline V gene, CDR1 is LNHDA and CDR2 is SQIVND (reference sequence). The CDR3 is 15 residues long. Trimming removed 7 bases at V and 2 bases at J, with 17 bases between. In DNA form, the CDR3 reads TGTGCCAGTACCCCTAGTGGACAGTCAAACACTGAAGCTTTCTTT. It codes for CASTPSGQSNTEAFF.

The chain employs TRBV6-1 and TRBJ2-7; the D gene could be TRBD1 or TRBD2 (5 bases each). V was cut by 7 bases and J by 4 bases, with 17 bases left in between. Germline V lookup: CDR1 MNHNS, CDR2 SASEGT. This CDR3 contains 14 residues. The CDR3 is CASIRSWDGYEQYF. DNA of the CDR3: TGTGCCAGCATCCGAAGTTGGGACGGGTACGAGCAGTACTTC.

J is TRBJ1-6 and V is TRBV6-5, with D possibly matching TRBD1 (5 bases). V was pared by 5 bases and J by 9 bases, with 14 bases between. The CDR3 runs 14 residues. CDR1 MNHEY and CDR2 SVGAGI come from the germline V gene. The CDR3 loop is CASSRQLWGSPLHF. The CDR3 bases are TGTGCCAGCAGTCGACAGCTATGGGGTTCACCCCTCCACTTT.

The rearrangement joins TRBV7-3 to TRBJ2-1, with 10 positions matching TRBD1. The CDR3 covers 17 residues. Trimming took 4 bases from V and 0 from J; bases not matched to a gene: 6. The germline V gene encodes CDR1 SGHTA and CDR2 FQGTGA. The CDR3 DNA sequence: TGTGCCAGCAGCTCCCGGACAGGGGGTTCCTCCTACAATGAGCAGTTCTTC. This translates into CASSSRTGGSSYNEQFF.

The chain employs TRBV7-2 and TRBJ2-2; D tentatively reads TRBD1 or TRBD2 (5 bases each). V shed 5 bases and J shed 6 bases, with 10 bases lying between them. Germline CDR1 and CDR2: SGHTA and FQGNSA. The CDR3 sequence is 13 residues long. This CDR3 is CASSGGQAGELFF. CDR3 in DNA: TGTGCCAGCAGCGGGGGTCAAGCCGGGGAGCTGTTTTTT.